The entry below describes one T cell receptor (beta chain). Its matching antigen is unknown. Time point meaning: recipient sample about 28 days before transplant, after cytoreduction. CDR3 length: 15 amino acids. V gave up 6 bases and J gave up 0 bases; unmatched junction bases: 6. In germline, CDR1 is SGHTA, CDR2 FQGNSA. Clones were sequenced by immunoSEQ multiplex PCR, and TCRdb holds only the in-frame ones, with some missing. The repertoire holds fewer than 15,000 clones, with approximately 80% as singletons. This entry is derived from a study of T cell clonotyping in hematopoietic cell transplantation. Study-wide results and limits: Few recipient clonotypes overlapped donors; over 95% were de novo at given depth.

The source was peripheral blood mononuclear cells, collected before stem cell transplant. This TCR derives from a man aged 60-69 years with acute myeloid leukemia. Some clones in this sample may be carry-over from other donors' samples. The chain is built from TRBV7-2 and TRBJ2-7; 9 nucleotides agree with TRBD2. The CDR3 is CASRIAGASSYEQYF. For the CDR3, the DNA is TGTGCCAGCAGGATAGCGGGGGCCAGCTCCTACGAGCAGTACTTC.